These 3 T cell receptor beta chains were all obtained from the same sample, sequenced in a study of T cells expressing NK-cell markers. One entry per CDR3 protein, without DNA, is what TCRdb gives after re-calling the 5' RACE reads. In total, the table holds about 260,000 distinct CDR3 sequences. Sequences were obtained from blood T cells: a sorted CD56 or NKG2C T cell subset, CD4+ or CD8+ T cells, or bulk PBMC T cells (not recorded which). The source is a man between 18 and 29 years old in good health.

CDR3 residues: CASSSRLAKGADTQYF. J is TRBJ2-3 and V is TRBV6-5; the TRBD2 assignment by TCRdb is unverifiable without DNA. The CDR3 has 16 amino acids. Germline V CDR1 and CDR2: MNHEY, SVGAGI.

The chain couples TRBV3-1 to TRBJ2-5; TCRdb's D call, TRBD1, is unchecked because there is no DNA. Per the germline V gene, CDR1 is LGHDT and CDR2 is YNNKEL (reference sequence). CDR3 size: 14 residues. The CDR3 reads CASSQVRGYETQYF.

This chain connects TRBV25-1 to TRBJ2-2; TCRdb's D call of TRBD1 is untestable without DNA. The germline V gene encodes CDR1 MGHDK and CDR2 SYGVNS. The CDR3 loop spans 14 amino acids. The CDR3 loop reads CASSGTGRGGELFF. Drawing the rest from reference TRBV25-1 and TRBJ2-2, the complete variable domain is EADIYQTPRYLVIGTGKKITLECSQTMGHDKMYWYQQDPGMELHLIHYSYGVNSTEKGDLSSESTVSRIRTEHFPLTLESARPSHTSQYLCASSGTGRGGELFFGEGSRLTVL.